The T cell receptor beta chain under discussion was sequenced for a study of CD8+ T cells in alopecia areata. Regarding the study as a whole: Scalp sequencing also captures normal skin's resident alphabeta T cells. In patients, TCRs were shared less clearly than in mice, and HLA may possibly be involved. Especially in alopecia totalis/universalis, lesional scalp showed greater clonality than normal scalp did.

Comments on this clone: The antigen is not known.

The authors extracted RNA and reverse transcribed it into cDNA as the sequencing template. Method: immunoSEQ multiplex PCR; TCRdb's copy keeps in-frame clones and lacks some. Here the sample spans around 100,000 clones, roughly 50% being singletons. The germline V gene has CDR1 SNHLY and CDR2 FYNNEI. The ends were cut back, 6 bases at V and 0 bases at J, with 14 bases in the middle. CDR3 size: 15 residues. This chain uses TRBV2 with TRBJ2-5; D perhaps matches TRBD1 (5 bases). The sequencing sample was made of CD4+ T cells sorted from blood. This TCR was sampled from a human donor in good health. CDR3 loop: CASRTDTPYQETQYF. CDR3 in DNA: TGTGCCAGCAGAACGGACACCCCGTACCAAGAGACCCAGTACTTC.